A single sample gave rise to the 10 T cell receptor beta chains below, sequenced in a study of cytomegalovirus exposure and HLA in healthy donors. Primers: 60 Vbeta forward and 13 Jbeta reverse. Profiling relied on immunoSEQ multiplex PCR, and the TCRdb table lists in-frame clones only, not all of them. The sample contains 98,000 or so clones, about 76% of which appear only once. Sequencing was performed on PBMCs. The source of these receptors is a human donor in good health.

The chain employs TRBV5-1 and TRBJ1-2; D may be TRBD1 (5 bases). The CDR3 consists of 16 residues. Trimming took 0 bases from V and 2 from J, leaving 14 bases between them. CDR1 and CDR2 from the germline V gene are SGHRS and YFSETQ. Here the CDR3 DNA reads TGCGCCAGCAGCTTGGAGGGTGCAGGGTCAAACTATGGCTACACCTTC. Translated: CASSLEGAGSNYGYTF.

Ten or more counts support this clone. The chain employs TRBV7-2 and TRBJ2-7, with 9 bases lining up with TRBD1. This CDR3 is 15 amino acids long. Germline CDR1 reads SGHTA; CDR2 reads FQGNSA. Germline trimming cut 4 bases from V and 1 base from J; bases unmatched to any gene: 5. In DNA form, the CDR3 reads TGTGCCAGCAGCTGGGGGACAGGGACGTCCTACGAGCAGTACTTC. Translated: CASSWGTGTSYEQYF.

This chain joins TRBV2 and TRBJ1-3; 8 nucleotides agree with TRBD1. The junction had 4 bases not matched to a gene; V was cut back by 8 bases and J by 4 bases. CDR3 length equals 13 residues. The germline V gene encodes CDR1 SNHLY and CDR2 FYNNEI. This CDR3 reads CASGTGQGNTIYF. CDR3 coding DNA: TGTGCCAGCGGGACAGGACAAGGAAACACCATATATTTT.

The chain joins TRBV10-3 to TRBJ2-7, with TRBD2 matching over 9 bases. The germline V gene has CDR1 ENHRY and CDR2 SYGVKD. This CDR3 is built from 18 residues. J gave up 0 bases and V 3 bases, and 12 bases lay outside the gene matches. The CDR3 protein is CAISEGGGRGGSSYEQYF. CDR3 DNA sequence: TGTGCCATCAGTGAAGGGGGCGGGCGGGGGGGAAGCTCCTACGAGCAGTACTTC.

The sample holds one count of this clone. The V and J genes are TRBV5-6 and TRBJ2-7; D is possibly TRBD1 (6 bases). Trimming removed 2 bases at V and 4 bases at J, with 16 bases between. CDR1 and CDR2 (germline): SGHDT, YYEEEE. This CDR3 contains 15 residues. The CDR3 here is CASSLQGYQLYEQYF. DNA for the CDR3: TGTGCCAGCAGCTTACAGGGTTACCAACTTTACGAGCAGTACTTC.

This chain links TRBV12-5 with TRBJ2-2, with 8 bases that match TRBD1. The V gene end was trimmed by 1 base and the J gene end by 7 bases; junction bases not matched to a gene: 5. CDR3 length equals 15 residues. Germline V gene sequence: CDR1 LGHNT, CDR2 FRNRAP. This chain's CDR3 is CASGLATGVSGELFF. In DNA form, the CDR3 reads TGTGCTAGTGGTTTGGCGACAGGGGTAAGCGGGGAGCTGTTTTTT.

This sequence joins TRBV5-1 and TRBJ2-2, with D possibly TRBD2 on 5 matching bases. This CDR3 region has 15 residues. Germline loops: CDR1 SGHRS, CDR2 YFSETQ. Trimming took off 7 bases at V and 5 bases at J, with 18 bases between the two ends. The CDR3 DNA reads TGCGCCAGCTCCCCTGGGGTAGCGACTACCGGGGAGCTGTTTTTT. This translates into CASSPGVATTGELFF.

V usage is TRBV9 and J usage is TRBJ1-1; no clear D gene. CDR1 SGDLS and CDR2 YYNGEE come from the germline V gene. V was shortened by 0 bases and J by 6 bases, with 12 bases between the two germline ends. The CDR3 runs to 14 residues. The CDR3 DNA is TGTGCCAGCAGCGTAGTGGTGGGAGGCTCTGAAGCTTTCTTT. It encodes CASSVVVGGSEAFF.

The rearrangement uses TRBV10-2 and TRBJ2-2, with a possible D match to TRBD2 (5 bases). V was cut by 8 bases and J by 0 bases, with 16 bases left in between. The CDR3 sequence is 16 residues long. Germline assignment: CDR1 WSHSY and CDR2 SAAADI. Here the CDR3 reads CASSKAAGANTGELFF. DNA for the CDR3: TGCGCCAGCTCAAAGGCGGCCGGGGCGAACACCGGGGAGCTGTTTTTT.

This chain links TRBV5-1 with TRBJ2-7; TRBD2 agrees at 11 bases. V gave up 4 bases and J gave up 4 bases; unmatched junction bases: 7. Germline lookup yields CDR1 SGHRS and CDR2 YFSETQ. The CDR3 spans 15 residues. CDR3 nucleotides: TGCGCCAGCAGCAATCTAGCGGGAGGTGGGTACGAGCAGTACTTC. This encodes CASSNLAGGGYEQYF.